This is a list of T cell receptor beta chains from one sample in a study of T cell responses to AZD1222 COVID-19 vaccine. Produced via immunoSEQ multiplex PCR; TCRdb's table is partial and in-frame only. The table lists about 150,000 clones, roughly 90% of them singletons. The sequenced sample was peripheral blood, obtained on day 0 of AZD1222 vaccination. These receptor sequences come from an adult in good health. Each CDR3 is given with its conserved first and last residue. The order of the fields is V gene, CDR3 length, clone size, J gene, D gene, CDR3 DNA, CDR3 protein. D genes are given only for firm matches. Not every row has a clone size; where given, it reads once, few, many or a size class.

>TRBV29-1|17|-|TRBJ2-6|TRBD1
TGCAGTGTGAGGCTGACAGGGGCATACTCTGGGGCCAACGTCCTGACTTTC
CSVRLTGAYSGANVLTF
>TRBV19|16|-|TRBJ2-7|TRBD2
TGTGCCAGTAGTACCGGACCCTTTGCGGGAGTCTACGAGCAGTACTTC
CASSTGPFAGVYEQYF
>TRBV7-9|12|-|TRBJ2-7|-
TGTGCCAGCAGCGGGGAGGTTTACGAGCAGTACTTC
CASSGEVYEQYF
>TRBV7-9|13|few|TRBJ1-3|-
TGTGCCAGCAGTCAGGGTCTTGGAAACACCATATATTTT
CASSQGLGNTIYF
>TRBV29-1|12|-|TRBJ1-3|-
TGCAGCGTTGAATCGAACCCGGACACCATATATTTT
CSVESNPDTIYF
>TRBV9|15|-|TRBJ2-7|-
TGTGCCAGCAGCGTAGCCGGAGGGACAAGTTACGAGCAGTACTTC
CASSVAGGTSYEQYF
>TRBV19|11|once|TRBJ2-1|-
TGTGCCAGTAGCAACTACAATGAGCAGTTCTTC
CASSNYNEQFF
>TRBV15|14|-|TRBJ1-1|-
TGTGCCACCAGCAGAGATGAGCGGAACACTGAAGCTTTCTTT
CATSRDERNTEAFF
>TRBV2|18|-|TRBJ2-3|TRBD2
TGTGCCAGCAGTGAGGTGGTAGCGGGGGTGGGGTTGGCAGATACGCAGTATTTT
CASSEVVAGVGLADTQYF
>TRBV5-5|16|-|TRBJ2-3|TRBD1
TGTGCCAGCAGCTTATACGACAGGGGTGGCACAGATACGCAGTATTTT
CASSLYDRGGTDTQYF
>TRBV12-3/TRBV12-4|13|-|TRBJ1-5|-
TGTGCCAGCACCGGGGGTGGCAATCAGCCCCAGCATTTT
CASTGGGNQPQHF
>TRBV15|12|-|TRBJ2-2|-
TGTGCCACCAAGGGGCCTCAGGTGGAGCTGTTTTTT
CATKGPQVELFF
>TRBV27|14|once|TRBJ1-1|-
TGTGCCAGCAGTCCAATACAGGACCACACTGAAGCTTTCTTT
CASSPIQDHTEAFF
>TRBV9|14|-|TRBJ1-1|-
TGTGCCAGCAGCGTAGATGACGGGAACACTGAAGCTTTCTTT
CASSVDDGNTEAFF
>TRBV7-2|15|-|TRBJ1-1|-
TGTGCCAGCAGCCCACTGTCCCCGGGGCCCACTGAAGCTTTCTTT
CASSPLSPGPTEAFF
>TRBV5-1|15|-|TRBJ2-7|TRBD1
TGCGCCAGCAGCTTAACAGGGGGCGGTATGAACGAGCAGTACTTC
CASSLTGGGMNEQYF
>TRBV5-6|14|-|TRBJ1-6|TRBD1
TGTGCCAGCAGGCGGGCAGGGGGCAATTCACCCCTCCACTTT
CASRRAGGNSPLHF
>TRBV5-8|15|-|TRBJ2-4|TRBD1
TGTGCCAGCACCCCCGGAACCGGGACAGAAAACATTCAGTACTTC
CASTPGTGTENIQYF
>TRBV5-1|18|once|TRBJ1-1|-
TGCGCCAGCAGCTTGGTTTTCGGGTCTCCATCACGGAACACTGAAGCTTTCTTT
CASSLVFGSPSRNTEAFF
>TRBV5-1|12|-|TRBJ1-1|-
TGCGCCAGCAGCTTGGTTGCCACTGAAGCTTTCTTT
CASSLVATEAFF
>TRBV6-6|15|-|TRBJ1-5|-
TGTGCCAGCAGTTACTCTGAATATAGCAATCAGCCCCAGCATTTT
CASSYSEYSNQPQHF
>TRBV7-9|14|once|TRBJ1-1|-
TGTGCCAGCAGCTTAGACGGGCCTCCAACTGAAGCTTTCTTT
CASSLDGPPTEAFF
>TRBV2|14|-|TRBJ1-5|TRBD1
TGTGCCAGCAGTCGGGACAGGGGGGATCAGCCCCAGCATTTT
CASSRDRGDQPQHF
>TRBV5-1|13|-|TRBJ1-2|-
TGCGCCAGCAGCTTGGAACAGAACTATGGCTACACCTTC
CASSLEQNYGYTF
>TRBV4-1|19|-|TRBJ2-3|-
TGCGCCAGCAGCCAAGATCGGGTGGCAGGGTCCTTCCGTGGGGATACGCAGTATTTT
CASSQDRVAGSFRGDTQYF
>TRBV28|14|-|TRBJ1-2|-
TGTGCCAGCAGTCAATGGGATCCGGACTATGGCTACACCTTC
CASSQWDPDYGYTF
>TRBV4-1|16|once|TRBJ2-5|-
TGCGCCAGCAGCCACCCGTTCGCGGGGGCCTCGGAGACCCAGTACTTC
CASSHPFAGASETQYF
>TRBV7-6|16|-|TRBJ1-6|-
TGTGCCAGCAGCTTAGGATCCCCCCAGGGTAGTTCACCCCTCCACTTT
CASSLGSPQGSSPLHF
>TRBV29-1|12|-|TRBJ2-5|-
TGCAGCGTCCCCGGCCCCGCGGGGACCCAGTACTTC
CSVPGPAGTQYF
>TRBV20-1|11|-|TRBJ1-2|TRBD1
TGCAGTGCCCCCGGACAGGGGGGCCGGACCTTC
CSAPGQGGRTF
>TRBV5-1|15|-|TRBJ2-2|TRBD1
TGCGCCAGCAGCTTGCGACAGGGCGACACCGGGGAGCTGTTTTTT
CASSLRQGDTGELFF
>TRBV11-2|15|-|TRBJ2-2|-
TGTGCCAGCAGCTTAAATACAGGGAGCACCGGGGAGCTGTTTTTT
CASSLNTGSTGELFF
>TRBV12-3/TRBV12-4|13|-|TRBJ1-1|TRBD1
TGTGCCAGCAGTTTAGGACAGGGGACTGAAGCTTTCTTT
CASSLGQGTEAFF
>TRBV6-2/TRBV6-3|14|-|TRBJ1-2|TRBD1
TGTGCCAGCAGTTACGGGACAGGGCCATATGGCTACACCTTC
CASSYGTGPYGYTF
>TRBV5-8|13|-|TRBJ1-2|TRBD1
TGTGCCAGCAGCTTGGAGGGGGCGAGCGGCTACACCTTC
CASSLEGASGYTF
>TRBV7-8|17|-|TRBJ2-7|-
TGTGCCAGCAGCTTAGCCAGGGGTGGAGCGGGGACCTACGAGCAGTACTTC
CASSLARGGAGTYEQYF
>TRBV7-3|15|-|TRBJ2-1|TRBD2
TGTGCCAGCAGCTTACTAGCGGGGGGGCAAAATGAGCAGTTCTTC
CASSLLAGGQNEQFF
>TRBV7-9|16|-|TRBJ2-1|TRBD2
TGTGCCAGCAGCTCCCAAAGCGGGGGCTCCTACAATGAGCAGTTCTTC
CASSSQSGGSYNEQFF
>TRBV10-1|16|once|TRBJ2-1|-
TGCGCCAGCAGCCACCCGTGGGGCAGGGAAGGCAATGAGCAGTTCTTC
CASSHPWGREGNEQFF
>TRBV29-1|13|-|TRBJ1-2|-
TGCAGCGTTGAAGAGAGCCTAAACTATGGCTACACCTTC
CSVEESLNYGYTF
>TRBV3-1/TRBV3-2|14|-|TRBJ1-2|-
TGTGCCAGCAGCCACCCAGAGGCGGCCTATGGCTACACCTTC
CASSHPEAAYGYTF
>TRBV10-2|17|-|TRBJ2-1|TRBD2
TGCGCCAGCAGTGAGTCGGGGCTAGCGGGTGGTAAGAATGAGCAGTTCTTC
CASSESGLAGGKNEQFF
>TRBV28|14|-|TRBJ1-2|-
TGTGCCAGCAGTCCGCCCGGGGTTAACTATGGCTACACCTTC
CASSPPGVNYGYTF
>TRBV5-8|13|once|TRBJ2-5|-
TGTGCCAGCAGCTCGCCAACTAGGGAGACCCAGTACTTC
CASSSPTRETQYF
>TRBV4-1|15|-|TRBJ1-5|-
TGCGCCAGCAGCCAAGAAGGGTACGGCAATCAGCCCCAGCATTTT
CASSQEGYGNQPQHF
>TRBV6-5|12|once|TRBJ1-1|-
TGTGCCAGCAGCCGGGGAGGCACTGAAGCTTTCTTT
CASSRGGTEAFF
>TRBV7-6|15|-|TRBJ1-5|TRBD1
TGTGCCAGCAGCTCCGGGACAGGGAGCAATCAGCCCCAGCATTTT
CASSSGTGSNQPQHF
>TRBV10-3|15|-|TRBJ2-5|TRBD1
TGTGCCATCAGTGTCATGGACAGGTCGGCGGAGACCCAGTACTTC
CAISVMDRSAETQYF
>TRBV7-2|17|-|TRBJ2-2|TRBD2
TGTGCCAGCAGCTTAAATCGACTAGCGGGGTCTATCGGGGAGCTGTTTTTT
CASSLNRLAGSIGELFF
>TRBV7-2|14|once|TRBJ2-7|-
TGTGCCAGCAGCCCCCGGGACGGAGCCTACGAGCAGTACTTC
CASSPRDGAYEQYF
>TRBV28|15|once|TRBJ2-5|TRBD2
TGTGCCAGCAGTCCCCCGACTAGCGCACAAGAGACCCAGTACTTC
CASSPPTSAQETQYF
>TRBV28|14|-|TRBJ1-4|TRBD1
TGTGCCAGCAGTAAACGGACAGGGATTGAAAAACTGTTTTTT
CASSKRTGIEKLFF
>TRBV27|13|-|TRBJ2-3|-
TGTGCCAGCAGTTCCCCGCCCACAGATACGCAGTATTTT
CASSSPPTDTQYF